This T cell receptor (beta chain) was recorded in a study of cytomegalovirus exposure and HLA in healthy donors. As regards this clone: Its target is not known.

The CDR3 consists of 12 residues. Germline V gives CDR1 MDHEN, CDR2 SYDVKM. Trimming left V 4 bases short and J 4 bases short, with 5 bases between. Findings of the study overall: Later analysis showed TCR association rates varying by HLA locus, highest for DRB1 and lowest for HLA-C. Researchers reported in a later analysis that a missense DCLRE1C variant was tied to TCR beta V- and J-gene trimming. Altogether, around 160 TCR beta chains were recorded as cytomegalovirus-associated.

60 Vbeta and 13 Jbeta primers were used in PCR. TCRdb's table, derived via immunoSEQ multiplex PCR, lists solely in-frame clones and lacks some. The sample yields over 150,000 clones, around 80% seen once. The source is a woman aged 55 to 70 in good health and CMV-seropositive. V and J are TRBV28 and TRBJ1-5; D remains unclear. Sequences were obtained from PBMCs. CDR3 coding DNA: TGTGCCAGCAGTTCCGGTAATCAGCCCCAGCATTTT. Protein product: CASSSGNQPQHF.